These T cell receptor beta chains were read from a single sample in a study of cytomegalovirus exposure and HLA in healthy donors. Generated by immunoSEQ multiplex PCR, the TCRdb table keeps only in-frame clones and is missing some. Here the sample spans more than 95,000 clones, roughly a tenth being singletons. Sequenced material: PBMCs. Receptors originate from a woman aged 18 to 35 in good health and CMV-seropositive. CDR3s include the opening cysteine and the closing phenylalanine or tryptophan. The D gene is left open where the match is weak. The listing skips clone size in some rows; elsewhere it reads once, few, many or a size class.

v_gene,j_gene,d_gene,abundance,CDR3aa,CDR3nt
TRBV29-1,TRBJ1-3,TRBD1,few,CSVEGTGAGNTIYF,TGCAGCGTCGAGGGGACAGGGGCTGGAAACACCATATATTTT
TRBV6-1,TRBJ1-4,-,-,CASSGGTTNEKLFF,TGTGCCAGCAGTGGAGGGACAACTAATGAAAAACTGTTTTTT
TRBV7-6,TRBJ2-1,-,-,CASSLLGSNNEQFF,TGTGCCAGCAGCTTACTCGGGAGTAACAATGAGCAGTTCTTC
TRBV4-1,TRBJ2-7,TRBD1,-,CASSQGDSLIF,TGCGCCAGCAGCCAAGGGGACAGTTTGATCTTC
TRBV19,TRBJ1-5,TRBD1,few,CASSPGTGKMNQPQHF,TGTGCCAGTAGTCCGGGGACAGGGAAGATGAATCAGCCCCAGCATTTT
TRBV28,TRBJ2-7,-,few,CASRRTGGSYEQYF,TGTGCCAGCAGACGAACCGGGGGCTCCTACGAGCAGTACTTC
TRBV5-4,TRBJ2-7,-,-,CASSLVSGDEQYF,TGTGCCAGCAGCTTGGTATCGGGGGACGAGCAGTACTTC
TRBV5-1,TRBJ2-7,TRBD1,-,CASSLGQGASEQYF,TGCGCCAGCAGCTTGGGGCAGGGGGCATCCGAGCAGTACTTC
TRBV19,TRBJ1-5,TRBD1,few,CASSTGQGLQPQHF,TGTGCCAGTAGTACGGGACAGGGCCTTCAGCCCCAGCATTTT
TRBV5-4,TRBJ2-3,-,-,CASSPQGRRGTDTQYF,TGTGCCAGCAGCCCCCAGGGGCGCCGAGGCACAGATACGCAGTATTTT
TRBV30,TRBJ1-2,-,few,CAWSIIIGSSYTF,TGTGCCTGGTCGATCATTATTGGGAGTAGCTACACCTTC
TRBV6-1,TRBJ2-1,TRBD2,few,CASTIAGGIYNEQFF,TGTGCCAGCACGATAGCGGGAGGAATCTACAATGAGCAGTTCTTC
TRBV2,TRBJ2-1,TRBD2,-,CASSGHSGDEQFF,TGTGCCAGCAGTGGTCATAGCGGGGATGAGCAGTTCTTC
TRBV5-5,TRBJ2-7,-,few,CASSSLGGAAYEQYF,TGTGCCAGCAGCTCCTTAGGGGGGGCAGCTTACGAGCAGTACTTC
TRBV28,TRBJ1-2,TRBD1,few,CASRDRDYGYTF,TGTGCCAGCAGGGACAGGGACTATGGCTACACCTTC
TRBV6-5,TRBJ2-7,TRBD2,-,CASSERLAEQGQYF,TGTGCCAGCAGTGAAAGACTAGCGGAACAGGGGCAGTACTTC
TRBV12-5,TRBJ1-1,-,-,CASAAGKGSDTEAFF,TGTGCTAGTGCCGCGGGGAAGGGGAGCGACACTGAAGCTTTCTTT
TRBV2,TRBJ2-5,TRBD1,-,CASNWDSATGETQYF,TGTGCCAGCAATTGGGACAGCGCGACGGGGGAGACCCAGTACTTC
TRBV30,TRBJ1-2,TRBD1,few,CAWRITGVVHGYTF,TGTGCCTGGCGGATAACAGGGGTGGTTCATGGCTACACCTTC
TRBV2,TRBJ2-2,-,few,CASSDLLLDTGELFF,TGTGCCAGCAGTGATCTACTACTCGACACCGGGGAGCTGTTTTTT
TRBV29-1,TRBJ2-1,-,few,CRVPHNYNEQFF,TGCAGAGTTCCCCACAACTACAATGAGCAGTTCTTC
TRBV30,TRBJ2-5,-,-,CAWSFPGTFGETQYF,TGTGCCTGGAGCTTCCCCGGGACTTTTGGGGAGACCCAGTACTTC
TRBV4-2,TRBJ1-2,-,-,CASSQELREIGGGYTF,TGTGCCAGCAGCCAAGAATTAAGGGAGATTGGAGGCGGCTACACCTTC
TRBV6-6,TRBJ2-3,-,-,CASTSHTDTQYF,TGTGCCAGCACCAGTCACACAGATACGCAGTATTTT
TRBV6-1,TRBJ2-1,TRBD2,few,CASSELAGSYNEQFF,TGTGCCAGCAGTGAACTAGCGGGCTCCTACAATGAGCAGTTCTTC
TRBV9,TRBJ2-7,-,-,CASSVGKGPSYEQYF,TGTGCCAGCAGCGTAGGGAAGGGGCCGTCCTACGAGCAGTACTTC
TRBV30,TRBJ1-5,-,-,CAWSAPGNQPQHF,TGTGCCTGGAGTGCGCCGGGGAATCAGCCCCAGCATTTT
TRBV25-1,TRBJ2-7,TRBD1,few,CASSQSGQGHYEQYF,TGTGCCAGCAGCCAAAGCGGACAGGGGCACTACGAGCAGTACTTC
TRBV5-1,TRBJ2-2,TRBD2,-,CASSLDGGRANTGELFF,TGCGCCAGCAGCTTGGACGGCGGGAGGGCCAACACCGGGGAGCTGTTTTTT
TRBV28,TRBJ1-2,-,-,CASRFPRGGTNYGYTF,TGTGCCAGCAGGTTCCCCCGGGGGGGGACTAACTATGGCTACACCTTC
TRBV6-4,TRBJ1-2,TRBD1,few,CASSGTGGYGYTF,TGTGCCAGCAGCGGGACAGGGGGCTATGGCTACACCTTC
TRBV7-9,TRBJ1-2,TRBD1,few,CASSFTGDYGYTF,TGTGCCAGCAGCTTCACAGGGGACTATGGCTACACCTTC
TRBV6-1,TRBJ2-7,TRBD1,-,CASYGTGGSYEQYF,TGTGCCAGCTATGGGACAGGGGGCTCCTACGAGCAGTACTTC
TRBV5-6,TRBJ2-7,-,few,CASTMGPYEQYF,TGTGCCAGCACAATGGGCCCCTACGAGCAGTACTTC
TRBV6-1,TRBJ2-4,-,-,CASRNRDIQYF,TGTGCCAGCAGAAACAGGGACATTCAGTACTTC
TRBV28,TRBJ1-1,-,few,CASRPGGFGPYTEAFF,TGTGCCAGCAGGCCGGGGGGGTTCGGGCCATACACTGAAGCTTTCTTT
TRBV7-3,TRBJ1-1,-,-,CASSLDSGGGSEAFF,TGTGCCAGCAGCTTAGATAGTGGGGGAGGCTCTGAAGCTTTCTTT
TRBV10-3,TRBJ1-3,TRBD1,-,CAITDLGRGEHSSGNTIYF,TGTGCCATCACCGACCTTGGCAGGGGGGAACATAGCTCTGGAAACACCATATATTTT
TRBV11-2,TRBJ2-3,-,-,CASSWEVDTQYF,TGTGCCAGCAGCTGGGAGGTAGATACGCAGTATTTT
TRBV6-4,TRBJ1-3,-,-,CASSAGEGNTIYF,TGTGCCAGCAGCGCCGGGGAAGGAAACACCATATATTTT
TRBV2,TRBJ2-3,TRBD2,-,CASSESLGLAGGGDTQYF,TGTGCCAGCAGTGAATCTTTGGGGCTAGCGGGAGGTGGCGATACGCAGTATTTT
TRBV7-3,TRBJ2-1,TRBD1,-,CASSPQGDNEQFF,TGTGCCAGCAGCCCCCAGGGGGACAATGAGCAGTTCTTC
TRBV6-1,TRBJ1-2,-,-,CASSDPGEGYGYTF,TGTGCCAGCAGTGATCCCGGGGAAGGGTATGGCTACACCTTC
TRBV29-1,TRBJ2-2,-,few,CSAHTGDIGELFF,TGCAGCGCTCATACGGGAGATATCGGGGAGCTGTTTTTT
TRBV7-8,TRBJ1-5,-,-,CASSPTTALVGNQPQHF,TGTGCCAGCAGCCCTACCACCGCCTTGGTTGGCAATCAGCCCCAGCATTTT
TRBV2,TRBJ2-3,TRBD2,few,CASSGLATYTDTQYF,TGTGCCAGCAGTGGACTAGCGACCTACACAGATACGCAGTATTTT
TRBV28,TRBJ2-1,TRBD2,-,CATQSMLAGVEQFF,TGTGCCACCCAAAGTATGCTAGCGGGAGTTGAGCAGTTCTTC
TRBV20-1,TRBJ2-4,-,few,CSASPGNIQYF,TGCAGTGCTAGTCCGGGAAACATTCAGTACTTC
TRBV7-2,TRBJ2-7,TRBD2,few,CASSIGLAATYEQYF,TGTGCCAGCAGCATTGGACTAGCGGCCACCTACGAGCAGTACTTC
TRBV28,TRBJ1-1,TRBD1,few,CASSTQGAIAFF,TGTGCCAGCAGCACACAGGGGGCGATCGCTTTCTTT
TRBV19,TRBJ2-3,-,few,CASSSVRGNTDTQYF,TGTGCCAGTAGTAGCGTGAGGGGGAACACAGATACGCAGTATTTT
TRBV10-3,TRBJ1-1,TRBD1,few,CAIAGQANTEAFF,TGTGCCATCGCGGGACAGGCGAACACTGAAGCTTTCTTT
TRBV19,TRBJ2-7,TRBD2,few,CASSRVAGVGPSSYEQYF,TGTGCCAGTAGTAGGGTAGCGGGAGTCGGGCCGAGCTCCTACGAGCAGTACTTC
TRBV9,TRBJ2-5,-,few,CASSVGGYQETQYF,TGTGCCAGCAGCGTAGGAGGTTACCAAGAGACCCAGTACTTC
TRBV2,TRBJ1-1,-,few,CASSQGGPDTEAFF,TGTGCCAGCAGTCAAGGGGGGCCGGACACTGAAGCTTTCTTT
TRBV2,TRBJ2-3,-,-,CASSPLTGTDTQYF,TGTGCCAGCAGTCCCCTAACAGGCACAGATACGCAGTATTTT
TRBV11-2,TRBJ2-1,-,few,CASSLGRTPSPGEQFF,TGTGCCAGCAGCTTAGGTAGGACGCCATCTCCGGGAGAGCAGTTCTTC
TRBV9,TRBJ1-4,-,-,CASSAYGGMGEKLFF,TGTGCCAGCAGCGCCTACGGGGGGATGGGTGAAAAACTGTTTTTT
TRBV29-1,TRBJ2-7,TRBD1,-,CSGGQGGAEQYF,TGCAGCGGGGGACAGGGAGGTGCCGAGCAGTACTTC
TRBV2,TRBJ2-7,TRBD2,few,CASSEVGGRANEQYF,TGTGCCAGCAGTGAAGTGGGCGGGAGAGCCAACGAGCAGTACTTC